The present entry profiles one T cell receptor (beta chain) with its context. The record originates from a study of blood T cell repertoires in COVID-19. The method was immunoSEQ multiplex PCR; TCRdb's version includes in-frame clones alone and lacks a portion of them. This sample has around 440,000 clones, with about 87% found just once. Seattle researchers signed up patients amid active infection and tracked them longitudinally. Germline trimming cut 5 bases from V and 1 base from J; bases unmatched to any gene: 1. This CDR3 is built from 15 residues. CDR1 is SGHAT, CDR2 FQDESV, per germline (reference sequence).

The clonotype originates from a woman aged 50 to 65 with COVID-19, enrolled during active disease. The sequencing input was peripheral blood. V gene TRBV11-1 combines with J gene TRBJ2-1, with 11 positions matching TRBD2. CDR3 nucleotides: TGTGCCAGCAGCACTAGCGGGGGATCCTACAATGAGCAGTTCTTC. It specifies CASSTSGGSYNEQFF.